One sample yielded the 15 T cell receptor beta chains listed below, sequenced in a study of shared clonotypes between healthy human individuals. Sequencing was performed with immunoSEQ multiplex PCR; in TCRdb, only in-frame clones are kept and a portion is missing. This repertoire shows some 480,000 clones, less than 80% found once; its top ten account for more than 10%. The sequencing sample was made of PBMCs. The receptors stem from a woman aged 40 to 55 in good health. Some clones in this sample may be carry-over from other donors' samples.

V usage is TRBV7-9 and J usage is TRBJ2-7; D perhaps matches TRBD2 (5 bases). This CDR3 comprises 14 residues. V was shortened by 0 bases and J by 7 bases, with 13 bases between the two germline ends. Germline loops: CDR1 SEHNR, CDR2 FQNEAQ (reference sequence). The CDR3 sequence: CASSLAGSGSEQYF. The CDR3 nucleotides are TGTGCCAGCAGCTTAGCAGGCAGCGGATCGGAGCAGTACTTC. Together with reference TRBV7-9 and TRBJ2-7, the CDR3 gives the full variable domain: DTGVSQNPRHKITKRGQNVTFRCDPISEHNRLYWYRQTLGQGPEFLTYFQNEAQLEKSRLLSDRFSAERPKGSFSTLEIQRTEQGDSAMYLCASSLAGSGSEQYFGPGTRLTVT.

This sequence joins TRBV10-3 and TRBJ2-1, with D unresolved. The CDR3 length is 15 residues. Germline CDR1 and CDR2: ENHRY and SYGVKD. V shed 8 bases and J shed 0 bases, with 14 bases lying between them. The CDR3 bases are TGTGCCATCCTACCACGGAACCGCTCCTACAATGAGCAGTTCTTC. Its protein product is CAILPRNRSYNEQFF.

This chain joins TRBV25-1 and TRBJ2-3; 9 bases fit TRBD2. In germline, CDR1 is MGHDK, CDR2 SYGVNS. CDR3 length: 14 residues. Trimming cost V 7 bases and J 3 bases; bases outside gene matches: 5. CDR3 sequence: CASKAGGPTDTQYF. The CDR3 DNA reads as TGTGCCAGCAAGGCGGGAGGGCCGACAGATACGCAGTATTTT.

The J gene is TRBJ2-1, the V gene TRBV5-4, with TRBD2 identical over 11 bases. Germline values: CDR1 SGHNT, CDR2 YYREEE (reference sequence). The CDR3 loop spans 16 amino acids. The J segment lost 5 bases and the V segment lost 4 bases, leaving 8 bases of the junction unmatched. The chain's CDR3 is CASSPGTSGRNNEQFF. CDR3 bases: TGTGCCAGCAGCCCGGGGACTAGCGGCCGTAACAATGAGCAGTTCTTC.

The chain is built from TRBV4-2 and TRBJ2-7; 9 bases fit TRBD1. Germline V gene data show CDR1 as LGHNA and CDR2 as YNFKEQ. V was clipped by 5 bases and J by 6 bases; unmatched bases: 5. CDR3 size: 13 residues. The CDR3, as DNA: TGTGCCAGCAGCTGGCCGACAGGGGGCGAGCAGTACTTC. As protein: CASSWPTGGEQYF.

DNA of the CDR3: TGTGCCAGTAGTATTGCGGCAGACCCTAGCACAGATACGCAGTATTTT. Protein: CASSIAADPSTDTQYF. V and J are TRBV19 and TRBJ2-3; D gene unclear. With 3 bases removed from V and 0 bases from J, the gap between germline ends came to 13 bases. The CDR3 runs to 16 residues. CDR1 is LNHDA, CDR2 SQIVND, per germline (reference sequence).

The rearrangement uses TRBV2 and TRBJ1-2; perhaps TRBD1 as D (5 bases). Trimming took off 4 bases at V and 1 base at J, with 10 bases between the two ends. The CDR3 is made up of 14 amino acids. Germline-derived CDR1 and CDR2 are SNHLY and FYNNEI. The CDR3 coding sequence is TGTGCCAGCAGTGTAGGGGCCCTTAACTATGGCTACACCTTC. Translating gives CASSVGALNYGYTF.

The rearrangement uses TRBV14 and TRBJ2-4; possible D gene TRBD1, 6 bases. V lost 9 bases, J lost 0 bases, and 12 bases lay in between. This CDR3 has 14 residues. Germline V gene data show CDR1 as SGHDN and CDR2 as FVKESK. The chain's CDR3 is CASRDTIAKNIQYF. The CDR3 nucleotides are TGTGCCAGTAGGGACACCATAGCCAAAAACATTCAGTACTTC.

The chain links TRBV18 to TRBJ2-5; TRBD1 might be the D (6 bases). The CDR3 totals 14 residues. Germline V gene lookup returns CDR1 KGHSH and CDR2 LQKENI. V lost 1 base, J lost 4 bases, and 10 bases lay in between. Written as DNA, the CDR3 is TGTGCCAGCTCACCACGTAGGGGGTTAGAGACCCAGTACTTC. Its protein product is CASSPRRGLETQYF.

The chain uses TRBV28 and TRBJ1-3; unclear D gene. Trimming shortened V by 7 bases and J by 4 bases, and 20 bases separated the two germline ends. The germline gives CDR1 MDHEN, CDR2 SYDVKM. CDR3 size: 16 residues. The CDR3 sequence: CASKEGSVSSGNTIYF. DNA for the CDR3: TGTGCCAGCAAGGAAGGCTCGGTCAGCTCGGGAAACACCATATATTTT.

On this clone: The same CDR3 arises from other DNA sequences in this sample as well. The chain links TRBV4-1 to TRBJ1-3; D is ambiguous. Germline loops: CDR1 MGHRA, CDR2 YSYEKL. Trimming took 0 bases from V and 0 from J, leaving 6 bases between them. The CDR3 sequence is 15 residues long. The CDR3 DNA sequence: TGCGCCAGCAGCCAAGATGGCGTCTCTGGAAACACCATATATTTT. Translated, it gives CASSQDGVSGNTIYF.

CDR3 nucleotide sequence: TGTGCCATCGAGGGGGGGGAAACCATCTACGAGCAGTACTTC. It specifies CAIEGGETIYEQYF. The chain carries TRBV7-9 and TRBJ2-7, with TRBD2 as a possible D gene (7 bases). Germline CDR1 SEHNR, CDR2 FQNEAQ (reference sequence). The CDR3 spans 14 residues. V was shortened by 10 bases and J by 3 bases, with 19 bases between the two germline ends.

This clone was counted a few times. The chain recombines TRBV4-1 with TRBJ1-1; no reliable D call. CDR1 is MGHRA, CDR2 YSYEKL, per germline. V lost 9 bases, J lost 4 bases, and 3 bases lay in between. The CDR3 covers 9 residues. CDR3 sequence (DNA): TGCGCCAGTACCACTGAAGCTTTCTTT. Translated, it gives CASTTEAFF.

J is TRBJ1-5 and V is TRBV5-8, with TRBD1 matching over 7 bases. Germline assignment: CDR1 SGHTS and CDR2 YDEGEE. J was trimmed by 6 bases and V by 0 bases; bases with no gene match: 9. The CDR3 has 16 amino acids. CDR3 residues: CASSLGVQGGSQPQHF. The CDR3 DNA reads as TGTGCCAGCAGCTTGGGAGTTCAGGGGGGGAGTCAGCCCCAGCATTTT.

The chain is built from TRBV14 and TRBJ2-2; D might be TRBD2 (5 bases). Trimming pared 2 bases from V and 5 bases from J, leaving 12 bases between. The CDR3 has 15 amino acids. From germline, CDR1 is SGHDN and CDR2 FVKESK. Written as DNA, the CDR3 is TGTGCCAGCAGCCAACGGCGCGGGTCAACCGGGGAGCTGTTTTTT. The encoded protein is CASSQRRGSTGELFF.